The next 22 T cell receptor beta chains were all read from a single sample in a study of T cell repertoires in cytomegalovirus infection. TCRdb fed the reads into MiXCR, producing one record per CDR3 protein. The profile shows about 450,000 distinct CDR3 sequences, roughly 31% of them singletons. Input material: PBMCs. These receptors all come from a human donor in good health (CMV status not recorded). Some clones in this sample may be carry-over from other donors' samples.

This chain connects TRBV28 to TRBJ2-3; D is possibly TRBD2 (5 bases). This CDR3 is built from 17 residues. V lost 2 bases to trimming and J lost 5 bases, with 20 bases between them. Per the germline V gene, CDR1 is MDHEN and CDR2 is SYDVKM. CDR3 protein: CASSLATVGGWRDTQYF. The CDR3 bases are TGTGCCAGCAGTTTAGCAACGGTCGGCGGGTGGCGAGATACGCAGTATTTT.

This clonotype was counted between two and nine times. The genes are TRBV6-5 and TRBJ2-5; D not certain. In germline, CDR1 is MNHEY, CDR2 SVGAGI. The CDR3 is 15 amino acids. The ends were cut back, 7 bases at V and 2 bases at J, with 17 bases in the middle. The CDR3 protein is CASTKTSRKQETQYF. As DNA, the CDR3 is TGTGCCAGCACCAAGACGTCGCGGAAGCAAGAGACCCAGTACTTC.

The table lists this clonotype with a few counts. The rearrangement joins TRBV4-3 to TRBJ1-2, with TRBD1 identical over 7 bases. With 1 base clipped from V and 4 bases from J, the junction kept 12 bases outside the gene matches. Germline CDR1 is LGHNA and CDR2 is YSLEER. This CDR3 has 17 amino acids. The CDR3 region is CASSQGRGPTGLYGYTF. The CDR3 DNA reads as TGCGCCAGCAGCCAAGGTAGGGGGCCAACCGGCCTCTATGGCTACACCTTC.

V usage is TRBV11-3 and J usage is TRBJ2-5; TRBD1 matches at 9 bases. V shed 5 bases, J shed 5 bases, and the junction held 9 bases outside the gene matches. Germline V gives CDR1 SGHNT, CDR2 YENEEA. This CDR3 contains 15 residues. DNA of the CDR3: TGTGCCAGCAGCATGGGACAGGGCAAGTTGGAGACCCAGTACTTC. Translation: CASSMGQGKLETQYF.

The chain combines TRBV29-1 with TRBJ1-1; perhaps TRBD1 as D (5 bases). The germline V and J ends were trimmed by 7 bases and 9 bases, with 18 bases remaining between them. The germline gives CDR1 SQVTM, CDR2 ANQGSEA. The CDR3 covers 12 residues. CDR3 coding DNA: TGCAGCGGGGGGGGGGAAGGAGGAAAAGCTTTCTTT. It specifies CSGGGEGGKAFF. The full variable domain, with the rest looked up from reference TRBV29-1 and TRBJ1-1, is SAVISQKPSRDICQRGTSLTIQCQVDSQVTMMFWYRQQPGQSLTLIATANQGSEATYESGFVIDKFPISRPNLTFSTLTVSNMSPEDSSIYLCSGGGEGGKAFFGQGTRLTVV.

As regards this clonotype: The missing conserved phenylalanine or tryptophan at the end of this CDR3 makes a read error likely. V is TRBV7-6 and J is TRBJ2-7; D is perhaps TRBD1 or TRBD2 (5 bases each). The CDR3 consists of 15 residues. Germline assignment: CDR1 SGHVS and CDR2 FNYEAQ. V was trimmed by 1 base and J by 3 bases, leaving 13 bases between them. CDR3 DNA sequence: TGTGCCAGCAGCTTAGGGGACCGCAGGGACTACGAGCAGTACTTA. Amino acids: CASSLGDRRDYEQYL.

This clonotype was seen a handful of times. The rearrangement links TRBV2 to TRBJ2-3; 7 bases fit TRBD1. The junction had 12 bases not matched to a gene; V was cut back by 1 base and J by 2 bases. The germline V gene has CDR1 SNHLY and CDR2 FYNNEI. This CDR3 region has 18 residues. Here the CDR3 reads CASSEEGNGDRLTDTQYF. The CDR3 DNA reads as TGTGCCAGCAGTGAAGAGGGGAACGGGGACAGACTCACAGATACGCAGTATTTT. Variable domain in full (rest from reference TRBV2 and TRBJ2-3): EPEVTQTPSHQVTQMGQEVILRCVPISNHLYFYWYRQILGQKVEFLVSFYNNEISEKSEIFDDQFSVERPDGSNFTLKIRSTKLEDSAMYFCASSEEGNGDRLTDTQYFGPGTRLTVL.

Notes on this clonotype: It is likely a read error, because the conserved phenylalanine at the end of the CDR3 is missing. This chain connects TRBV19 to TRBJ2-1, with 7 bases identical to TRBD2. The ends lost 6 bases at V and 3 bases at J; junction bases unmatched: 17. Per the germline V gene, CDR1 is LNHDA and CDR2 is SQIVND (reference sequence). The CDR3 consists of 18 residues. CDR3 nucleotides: TGTGCCAGTAGCGCGGAACAAATTTGGGGGGGTAACTACAATGAGCAGTTCTTA. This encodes CASSAEQIWGGNYNEQFL.

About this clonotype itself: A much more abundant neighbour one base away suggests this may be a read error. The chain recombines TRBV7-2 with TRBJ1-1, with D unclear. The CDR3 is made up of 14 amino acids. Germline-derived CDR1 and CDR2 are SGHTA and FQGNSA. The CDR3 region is CANSFLTEKPEAFF. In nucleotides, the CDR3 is TGTGCCAACAGCTTCCTCACCGAGAAACCTGAAGCTTTCTTT.

The CDR3 DNA sequence: TGTGCCAGCAGCTTGCGACTAGCGGGGCTCACAGATACGCAGTATTTT. Protein product: CASSLRLAGLTDTQYF. The V and J genes are TRBV5-6 and TRBJ2-3, with 11 bases matching TRBD2. With V trimmed by 1 base and J by 2 bases, 3 bases remained unmatched. The CDR3 runs to 16 residues. Per germline, CDR1 SGHDT and CDR2 YYEEEE. Supplemented by reference TRBV5-6 and TRBJ2-3, the full variable domain reads DAGVTQSPTHLIKTRGQQVTLRCSPKSGHDTVSWYQQALGQGPQFIFQYYEEEERQRGNFPDRFSGHQFPNYSSELNVNALLLGDSALYLCASSLRLAGLTDTQYFGPGTRLTVL.

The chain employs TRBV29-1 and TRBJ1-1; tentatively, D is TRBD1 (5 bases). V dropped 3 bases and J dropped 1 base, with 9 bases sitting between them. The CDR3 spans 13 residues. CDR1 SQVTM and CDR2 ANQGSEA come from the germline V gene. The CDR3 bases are TGCAGCGTTGACCGGGGGAAGAACACTGAAGCTTTCTTT. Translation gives CSVDRGKNTEAFF.

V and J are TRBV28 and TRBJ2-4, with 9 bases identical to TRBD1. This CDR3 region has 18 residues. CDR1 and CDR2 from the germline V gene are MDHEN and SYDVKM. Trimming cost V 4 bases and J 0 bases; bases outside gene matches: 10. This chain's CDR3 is CASSWTGESGVAKNIQYF. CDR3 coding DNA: TGTGCCAGCAGTTGGACAGGGGAATCGGGGGTAGCCAAAAACATTCAGTACTTC.

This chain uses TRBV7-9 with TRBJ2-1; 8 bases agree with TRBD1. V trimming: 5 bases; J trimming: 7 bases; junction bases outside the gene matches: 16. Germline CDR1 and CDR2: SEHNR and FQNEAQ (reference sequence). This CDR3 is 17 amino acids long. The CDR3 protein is CASSTPGTGNPRNEQFF. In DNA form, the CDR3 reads TGTGCCAGCAGCACCCCCGGGACAGGAAACCCAAGGAATGAGCAGTTCTTC. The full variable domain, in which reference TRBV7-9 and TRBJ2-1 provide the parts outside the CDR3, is DTGVSQNPRHKITKRGQNVTFRCDPISEHNRLYWYRQTLGQGPEFLTYFQNEAQLEKSRLLSDRFSAERPKGSFSTLEIQRTEQGDSAMYLCASSTPGTGNPRNEQFFGPGTRLTVL.

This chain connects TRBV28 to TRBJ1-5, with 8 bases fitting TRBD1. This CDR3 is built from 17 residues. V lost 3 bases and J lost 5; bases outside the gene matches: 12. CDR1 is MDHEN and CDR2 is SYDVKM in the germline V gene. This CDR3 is CASSFPRGLGDHQPQHF. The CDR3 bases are TGTGCCAGCAGTTTCCCCAGGGGGCTGGGGGATCATCAGCCCCAGCATTTT.

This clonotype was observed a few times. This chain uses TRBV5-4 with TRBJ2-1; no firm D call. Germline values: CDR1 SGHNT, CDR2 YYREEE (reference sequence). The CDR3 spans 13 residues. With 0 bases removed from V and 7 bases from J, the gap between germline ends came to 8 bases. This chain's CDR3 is CASSLAALNEQFF. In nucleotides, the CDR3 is TGTGCCAGCAGCTTGGCCGCTCTAAATGAGCAGTTCTTC.

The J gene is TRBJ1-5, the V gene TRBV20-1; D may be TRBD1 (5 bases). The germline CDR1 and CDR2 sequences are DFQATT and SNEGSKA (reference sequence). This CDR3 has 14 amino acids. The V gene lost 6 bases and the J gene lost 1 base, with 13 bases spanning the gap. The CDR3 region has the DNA TGCAGTGCCCGGGTGGGGGGGAGCAATCAGCCCCAGCATTTT. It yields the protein CSARVGGSNQPQHF.

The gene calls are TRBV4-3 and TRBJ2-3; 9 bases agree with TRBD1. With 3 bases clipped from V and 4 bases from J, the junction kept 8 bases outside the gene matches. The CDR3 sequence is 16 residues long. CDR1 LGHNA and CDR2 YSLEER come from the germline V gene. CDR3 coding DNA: TGCGCCAGCAGCCAGGCCGGGACAGGGACGGCAGATACGCAGTATTTT. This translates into CASSQAGTGTADTQYF.

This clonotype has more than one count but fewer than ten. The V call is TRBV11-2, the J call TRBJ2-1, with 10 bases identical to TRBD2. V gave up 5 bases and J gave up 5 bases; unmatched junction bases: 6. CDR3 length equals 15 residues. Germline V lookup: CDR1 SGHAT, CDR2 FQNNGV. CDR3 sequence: CASSQTSGAHNEQFF. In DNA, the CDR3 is TGTGCCAGCAGCCAAACTAGCGGGGCCCACAATGAGCAGTTCTTC.

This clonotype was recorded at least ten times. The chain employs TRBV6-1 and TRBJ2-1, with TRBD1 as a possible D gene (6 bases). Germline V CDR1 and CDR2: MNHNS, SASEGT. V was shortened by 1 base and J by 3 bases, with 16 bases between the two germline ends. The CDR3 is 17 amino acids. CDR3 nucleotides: TGTGCCAGCAGTGAAGGCCCACCGGACAGCATCTACAATGAGCAGTTCTTC. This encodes CASSEGPPDSIYNEQFF.

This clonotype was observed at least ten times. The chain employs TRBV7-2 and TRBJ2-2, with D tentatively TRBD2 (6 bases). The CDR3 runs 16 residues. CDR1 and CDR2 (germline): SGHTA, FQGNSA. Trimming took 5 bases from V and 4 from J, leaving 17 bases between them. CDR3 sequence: CASSPAGRALTGELFF. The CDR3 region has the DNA TGTGCCAGCAGCCCGGCGGGGCGGGCCCTCACCGGGGAGCTGTTTTTT.

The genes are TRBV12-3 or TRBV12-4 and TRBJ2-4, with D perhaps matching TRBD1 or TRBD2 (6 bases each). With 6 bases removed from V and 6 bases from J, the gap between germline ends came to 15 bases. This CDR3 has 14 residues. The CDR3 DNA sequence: TGTGCCAGCAGCCCCGGGGGCCGGGTAAACATTCAGTACTTC. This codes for CASSPGGRVNIQYF.

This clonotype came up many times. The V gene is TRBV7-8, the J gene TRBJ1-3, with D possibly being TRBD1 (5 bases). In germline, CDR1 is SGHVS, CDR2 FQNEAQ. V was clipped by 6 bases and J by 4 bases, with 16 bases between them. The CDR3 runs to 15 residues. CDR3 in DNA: TGTGCCAGCAGATGGGACTCCGGCCCCGGAAACACCATATATTTT. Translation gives CASRWDSGPGNTIYF.